Listed here are 22 T cell receptor beta chains from one sample, sequenced in a study of T cell repertoires in cytomegalovirus infection. The antigens these receptors bind are not known. TCRdb reprocessed the reads via MiXCR and lists one record per CDR3 protein. The sample yields around 430,000 distinct CDR3 sequences, roughly 43% seen once. Sequences were derived from cultured PBMCs, sampled from culture after CMV antigen stimulation. The receptors stem from a human donor in good health (CMV status not recorded). Some clones in this sample may be carry-over from other donors' samples.

This clonotype showed up just a few times. This chain links TRBV20-1 with TRBJ1-1; TRBD1 matches 9 bases. V lost 0 bases to trimming and J lost 1 base; unmatched junction nucleotides: 9. CDR1 and CDR2 (germline): DFQATT, SNEGSKA (reference sequence). This CDR3 contains 17 residues. The CDR3 region is CSARDSSRQGGNTEAFF. CDR3 DNA: TGCAGTGCTAGAGATAGTTCCCGACAGGGGGGGAACACTGAAGCTTTCTTT.

This clonotype was observed a handful of times. This chain uses TRBV6-1 with TRBJ2-1; 10 bases are shared with TRBD1. The CDR3 has 14 residues. With V trimmed by 9 bases and J by 7 bases, 9 bases remained unmatched. CDR1 and CDR2 from the germline V gene are MNHNS and SASEGT. The CDR3 region is CASMVGTGVNEQFF. CDR3 nucleotides: TGTGCCAGTATGGTGGGGACAGGGGTAAATGAGCAGTTCTTC.

This clonotype showed up just once. The J gene is TRBJ1-1, the V gene TRBV7-3; 7 bases fit TRBD1. CDR3 length: 13 amino acids. V was pared by 5 bases and J by 10 bases, with 10 bases of the junction left unmatched. Germline loops: CDR1 SGHTA, CDR2 FQGTGA. This CDR3 is CASSKTGVGVAFF. CDR3 in DNA: TGTGCCAGCAGCAAAACAGGGGTGGGGGTAGCTTTCTTT.

This clonotype has a handful of counts. The rearrangement uses TRBV12-3 or TRBV12-4 and TRBJ2-1; 7 bases align to TRBD1. V dropped 4 bases and J dropped 7; count of bases not matched to a gene: 7. This CDR3 spans 14 amino acids. The CDR3 region is CASSYETGSNEQFF. In DNA, the CDR3 is TGTGCCAGCAGTTACGAGACAGGGAGTAATGAGCAGTTCTTC.

J is TRBJ1-1 and V is TRBV7-6; 8 bases align to TRBD1. The CDR3 loop spans 13 amino acids. CDR1 and CDR2 from the germline V gene are SGHVS and FNYEAQ. The J segment lost 4 bases and the V segment lost 6 bases, leaving 4 bases of the junction unmatched. This CDR3 is CASSSDRVTEAFF. The DNA for the CDR3 is TGTGCCAGCAGTTCGGACAGGGTCACTGAAGCTTTCTTT.

The V call is TRBV5-1, the J call TRBJ1-4, with D perhaps matching TRBD1 (5 bases). Deletions cut 0 bases from V and 2 bases from J, with 8 bases between. The CDR3 length is 15 residues. The V gene's germline CDR1 is SGHRS and CDR2 YFSETQ. DNA of the CDR3: TGCGCCAGCAGCTTGGATCCAGGGACTAATGAAAAACTGTTTTTT. Residues: CASSLDPGTNEKLFF.

The chain couples TRBV20-1 to TRBJ2-7; no firm D call. The CDR3 is 11 residues long. Trimming took off 6 bases at V and 5 bases at J, with 11 bases between the two ends. The germline V gene has CDR1 DFQATT and CDR2 SNEGSKA (reference sequence). The CDR3 DNA reads TGCAGTGCAACGGACGCAGACGAGCAGTACTTC. This gives the protein CSATDADEQYF.

This clonotype was observed a handful of times. The CDR3 coding sequence is TGTGCCAGCAGACGGGACTCCAACTACGAGCAGTACTTC. Encoded protein: CASRRDSNYEQYF. V and J are TRBV6-2 or TRBV6-3 and TRBJ2-7; maybe TRBD2 (6 bases). This CDR3 region has 13 residues. V lost 6 bases to trimming and J lost 3 bases, with 12 bases between them. CDR1 MNHEY and CDR2 SVGEGT come from the germline V gene.

V and J are TRBV6-5 and TRBJ1-1, with D possibly being TRBD1 (6 bases). With 3 bases removed from V and 5 bases from J, the gap between germline ends came to 16 bases. Germline loops: CDR1 MNHEY, CDR2 SVGAGI. The CDR3 consists of 15 residues. Written as DNA, the CDR3 is TGTGCCAGCAGTTATGACAGGTGGGGGTGGACTGAAGCTTTCTTT. Protein sequence: CASSYDRWGWTEAFF.

The rearrangement joins TRBV7-2 to TRBJ2-3; D remains ambiguous. The CDR3 length is 10 residues. Trimming cost V 9 bases and J 8 bases, with 9 bases left between them. Germline CDR1 is SGHTA and CDR2 is FQGNSA. CDR3 nucleotides: TGTGCCAGGTATACCGGTACGCAGTATTTT. Translated: CARYTGTQYF.

This clonotype was seen only a few times. CDR3 loop: CASSGANEKLFF. Written as DNA, the CDR3 is TGTGCCAGCAGCGGAGCTAATGAAAAACTGTTTTTT. The chain employs TRBV28 and TRBJ1-4; D is unresolved. The CDR3 runs to 12 residues. The V end lost 6 bases, the J end lost 3 bases, and 5 bases lay between the germline ends. Germline loops: CDR1 MDHEN, CDR2 SYDVKM.

Ten or more counts support this clonotype. This chain uses TRBV12-3 or TRBV12-4 with TRBJ1-1, with D possibly matching TRBD1 (6 bases). Trimming stripped 7 bases from V and 0 bases from J, with 9 bases between. The CDR3 is 13 amino acids. In DNA form, the CDR3 reads TGTGCCAGCACCGGACAGATGAACACTGAAGCTTTCTTT. It specifies CASTGQMNTEAFF.

This clonotype showed up just once. The chain links TRBV20-1 to TRBJ1-4; tentatively, D is TRBD1 (6 bases). The germline gives CDR1 DFQATT, CDR2 SNEGSKA (reference sequence). Trimming stripped 6 bases from V and 0 bases from J, with 11 bases between. The CDR3 has 14 residues. The CDR3 here is CSAERQATNEKLFF. CDR3 DNA: TGCAGTGCGGAAAGACAGGCAACTAATGAAAAACTGTTTTTT.

This clonotype came up many times. The chain couples TRBV7-7 to TRBJ2-1; tentative D call: TRBD2 (5 bases). The CDR3 runs to 13 residues. V lost 5 bases and J 4 bases, leaving 9 bases between the germline ends. CDR1 SSHAT and CDR2 FNYEAQ come from the germline V gene (reference sequence). The CDR3 spells CASSRGLYNEQFF. DNA for the CDR3: TGTGCCAGCAGCCGGGGATTATACAATGAGCAGTTCTTC.

The rearrangement links TRBV7-6 to TRBJ1-3; D perhaps matches TRBD1 (5 bases). The CDR3 covers 18 residues. The germline V gene encodes CDR1 SGHVS and CDR2 FNYEAQ. The V end lost 5 bases, the J end lost 0 bases, and 20 bases lay between the germline ends. The CDR3 reads CASSQTPTDFFSGNTIYF. The CDR3 DNA reads TGTGCCAGCAGCCAAACGCCGACAGATTTCTTCTCTGGAAACACCATATATTTT.

V is TRBV5-1 and J is TRBJ2-1; D remains ambiguous. Germline V CDR1 and CDR2: SGHRS, YFSETQ. The germline V and J ends were trimmed by 6 bases and 0 bases, with 10 bases remaining between them. The CDR3 is 14 amino acids. The CDR3 DNA reads TGCGCCAGCACCGCCGTAACCTCCTACAATGAGCAGTTCTTC. Translated, it gives CASTAVTSYNEQFF.

CDR3 protein: CASTQREGGEQFF. For the CDR3, the DNA is TGCGCCAGCACCCAGCGGGAGGGGGGTGAGCAGTTCTTC. The gene calls are TRBV10-2 and TRBJ2-1; TRBD2 agrees at 10 bases. V dropped 7 bases and J dropped 9; count of bases not matched to a gene: 6. In germline, CDR1 is WSHSY, CDR2 SAAADI. The CDR3 is 13 amino acids.

This chain links TRBV27 with TRBJ2-7, with D possibly TRBD2 on 5 matching bases. This CDR3 is built from 15 residues. Trimming took off 4 bases at V and 2 bases at J, with 15 bases between the two ends. Germline lookup yields CDR1 MNHEY and CDR2 SMNVEV (reference sequence). The CDR3 region is CASSSPAGLTYEQYF. For the CDR3, the DNA is TGTGCCAGCAGTTCCCCGGCGGGCCTTACCTACGAGCAGTACTTC.

The genes are TRBV7-2 and TRBJ2-7; D uncertain. V dropped 1 base and J dropped 1 base, with 11 bases sitting between them. This CDR3 is 15 amino acids long. Germline assignment: CDR1 SGHTA and CDR2 FQGNSA. CDR3 in DNA: TGTGCCAGCAGCTTAGTTCGGTTGTCGTCCTACGAGCAGTACTTC. Translation gives CASSLVRLSSYEQYF.

This chain joins TRBV6-6 and TRBJ2-2; 10 bases fit TRBD2. Germline trimming cut 10 bases from V and 4 bases from J; bases unmatched to any gene: 6. Germline values: CDR1 MNHNY, CDR2 SVGAGI (reference sequence). CDR3 length: 14 residues. For the CDR3, the DNA is TGTGCCACACGAGCGGGAGGGAGCACCGGGGAGCTGTTTTTT. Translated, it gives CATRAGGSTGELFF.

This clonotype was seen a handful of times. CDR3 in DNA: TGTGCCAGCTCAACGAGAGACAGCTCGTCACCCCTCCACTTT. Translated: CASSTRDSSSPLHF. This rearrangement joins TRBV18 to TRBJ1-6, with TRBD1 as a possible D gene (5 bases). The V gene's germline CDR1 is KGHSH and CDR2 LQKENI. The CDR3 totals 14 residues. V lost 5 bases, J lost 10 bases, and 15 bases lay in between.

This clonotype has more than one count but fewer than ten. The chain uses TRBV11-3 and TRBJ2-3; TRBD2 matches at 9 bases. The CDR3 totals 15 residues. J lost 5 bases, V lost 7 bases, and 10 bases had no gene match. Germline CDR1 and CDR2: SGHNT and YENEEA. The CDR3 DNA sequence: TGTGCCAGCACCCCAGGCGGGGGGGCGGAAGATACGCAGTATTTT. This encodes CASTPGGGAEDTQYF. Looking up the rest from reference TRBV11-3 and TRBJ2-3 gives the full variable domain: EAGVVQSPRYKIIEKKQPVAFWCNPISGHNTLYWYLQNLGQGPELLIRYENEEAVDDSQLPKDRFSAERLKGVDSTLKIQPAELGDSAVYLCASTPGGGAEDTQYFGPGTRLTVL.